These 9 T cell receptor beta chains originate from one sample sequenced in a study of T cell responses to AZD1222 COVID-19 vaccine. Method: immunoSEQ multiplex PCR; TCRdb's copy keeps in-frame clones and lacks some. The sample consists of about 150,000 clones, about 92% of them appearing once. Sequencing used peripheral blood, obtained on day 0 of AZD1222 vaccination. The receptors originated from an adult in good health.

The chain employs TRBV7-9 and TRBJ2-7; 8 bases map to TRBD2. Germline lookup yields CDR1 SEHNR and CDR2 FQNEAQ (reference sequence). CDR3 length: 15 amino acids. V shed 1 base, J shed 5 bases, and the junction held 7 bases outside the gene matches. The CDR3: CASSLVSGRIHEQYF. CDR3 coding DNA: TGTGCCAGCAGCTTAGTGAGCGGGAGAATCCACGAGCAGTACTTC.

The rearrangement joins TRBV19 to TRBJ2-6; D is ambiguous. Trimming took 4 bases from V and 4 from J, leaving 11 bases between them. Germline CDR1 is LNHDA and CDR2 is SQIVND (reference sequence). This CDR3 region has 15 residues. The CDR3 protein is CASSRLKSGANVLTF. The DNA of the CDR3 is TGTGCCAGTAGTAGGCTAAAGAGCGGGGCCAACGTCCTGACTTTC.

The chain is built from TRBV2 and TRBJ2-2; D remains ambiguous. The germline V gene has CDR1 SNHLY and CDR2 FYNNEI. Trimming removed 5 bases at V and 5 bases at J, with 9 bases between. The CDR3 is 13 residues long. DNA of the CDR3: TGTGCCAGCAGTCTAATACTAACCGGGGAGCTGTTTTTT. This translates into CASSLILTGELFF.

The CDR3 sequence: CASTQGDRDNSPLHF. Written as DNA, the CDR3 is TGTGCCAGCACCCAGGGGGACCGGGATAATTCACCCCTCCACTTT. V usage is TRBV5-5 and J usage is TRBJ1-6; 7 nucleotides line up with TRBD1. The V segment lost 6 bases and the J segment 5 bases; nucleotides outside the gene matches: 8. This CDR3 contains 15 residues. Per germline, CDR1 SGHKS and CDR2 YYEKEE (reference sequence). The variable domain in full, completed from reference TRBV5-5 and TRBJ1-6, reads DAGVTQSPTHLIKTRGQQVTLRCSPISGHKSVSWYQQVLGQGPQFIFQYYEKEERGRGNFPDRFSARQFPNYSSELNVNALLLGDSALYLCASTQGDRDNSPLHFGNGTRLTVT.

The chain links TRBV6-1 to TRBJ2-7; 8 bases line up with TRBD2. The ends lost 2 bases at V and 0 bases at J; junction bases unmatched: 6. CDR1 is MNHNS, CDR2 SASEGT, per germline. The CDR3 is 16 residues long. The CDR3 DNA reads TGTGCCAGCAGTGAATACCTAGCGGGCCTCTCCTACGAGCAGTACTTC. This codes for CASSEYLAGLSYEQYF.

The chain recombines TRBV9 with TRBJ2-7; 7 bases map to TRBD1. CDR1 and CDR2 (germline): SGDLS, YYNGEE. V lost 3 bases and J lost 3; bases outside the gene matches: 9. This CDR3 region has 15 residues. This CDR3 reads CASSASGQSIYEQYF. The CDR3 nucleotides read TGTGCCAGCAGCGCCTCGGGACAGTCGATCTACGAGCAGTACTTC.

The gene calls are TRBV12-2 and TRBJ1-1; TRBD1, the D gene given by the table, was not confirmed from the DNA. TRBV12-2 is reported as a pseudogene. This CDR3 spans 17 amino acids. The CDR3 sequence: CASRLVDDRGAGTEAFF. DNA for the CDR3: TGTGCAAGTCGCTTAGTTGACGACAGGGGGGCGGGGACTGAAGCTTTCTTT.

The chain employs TRBV5-4 and TRBJ2-3, with 10 bases aligning to TRBD2. This CDR3 is built from 16 residues. With 0 bases clipped from V and 4 bases from J, the junction kept 5 bases outside the gene matches. The germline V gene encodes CDR1 SGHNT and CDR2 YYREEE (reference sequence). The CDR3 DNA sequence: TGTGCCAGCAGCTTGGATCTAGCGGGAGCTCCAGATACGCAGTATTTT. Encoded protein: CASSLDLAGAPDTQYF.

V and J are TRBV28 and TRBJ2-1; D possibly corresponds to TRBD1 (5 bases). Per germline, CDR1 MDHEN and CDR2 SYDVKM. Between the trimmed V and J ends, which lost 7 bases and 2 bases, there was a span of 12 bases. The CDR3 consists of 14 residues. As DNA, the CDR3 is TGTGCCAGCAACCAAGGGGTTGCCTACAATGAGCAGTTCTTC. Amino acids: CASNQGVAYNEQFF.